This T cell receptor beta chain was sequenced during a study of tissue T cells after allogeneic stem cell transplantation. Regarding the study as a whole: Tissue-detected TCR repertoire was only partly captured by blood and spleen T cells.

Comment on this clone: What it recognizes is unknown. Each gene name is a mouse one.

Here immunoSEQ multiplex PCR was the method, and the copy in TCRdb shows in-frame clones only, minus some. This table has thousands of clones, approximately 74% appearing once. The clonotype was recovered from a female BALB/c mouse in good health. The MHC haplotype of the strain is H2-d. The sequenced material came from blood.

The CDR3 bases that were read are TGTGCTAGCAGAAGGACAGGGATTTCTGGAAATACGCTCTAT. Translated, it gives CASRRTGISGNTLY. The whole CDR3 region reads CASRRTGISGNTLYF. The chain carries TRBV29 and TRBJ1-3, with 8 bases lining up with TRBD1. The CDR3 extends 1 residue past the end of the read, so its final part is completed from the germline J gene. This CDR3 has 15 amino acids. The V gene end was trimmed by 6 bases and the J gene end by 0 bases; junction bases not matched to a gene: 4. Germline CDR1 MSHET, CDR2 SYDVDS.